These 13 T cell receptor beta chains were sequenced from one sample in a study of CXCR3-negative and CXCR3-positive naive CD8 T cells. Preparation of TRB cDNA libraries relied on 5' RACE carrying UMI labels. Reprocessing the 5' RACE reads, TCRdb reports a single entry for every CDR3 protein and omits DNA. This sample's table reports roughly 100,000 distinct CDR3 sequences. For these TCRs, the target antigens are not known. Regarding the study as a whole: More hydrophobic TRB CDR3s occurred in CXCR3-positive than in CXCR3-negative naive cells.

The sample comprised naive CXCR3+ CD8+ T cells from blood. Subset: CD45RO-CCR7+CD27+CD95- naive CD8+ T cells expressing CXCR3 (TNR3+). These receptors originate from a human donor in good health. Some clones in this sample may be carry-over from other donors' samples.

The chain combines TRBV5-1 with TRBJ2-7; as DNA is missing, the TRBD2 call by TCRdb cannot be tested. The CDR3 is made up of 14 amino acids. Germline lookup yields CDR1 SGHRS and CDR2 YFSETQ. CDR3 in amino acids: CASSFGLAVDEQYF.

The chain employs TRBV4-3 and TRBJ2-2; absent DNA, TCRdb's TRBD2 call cannot be checked. This CDR3 comprises 18 residues. Germline V gene data show CDR1 as LGHNA and CDR2 as YSLEER. The CDR3: CASSQEATGLSRPGELFF.

The rearrangement uses TRBV28 and TRBJ2-7; there is no DNA to check the TCRdb D call of TRBD1. The germline V gene encodes CDR1 MDHEN and CDR2 SYDVKM. The CDR3 is 15 residues long. The CDR3 sequence is CASSLAPTSWSEQYF. Together with reference TRBV28 and TRBJ2-7, the CDR3 gives the full variable domain: DVKVTQSSRYLVKRTGEKVFLECVQDMDHENMFWYRQDPGLGLRLIYFSYDVKMKEKGDIPEGYSVSREKKERFSLILESASTNQTSMYLCASSLAPTSWSEQYFGPGTRLTVT.

The genes are TRBV4-1 and TRBJ1-1; checking the TCRdb D call of TRBD1 is not possible without DNA. The CDR3 runs 15 residues. Germline V gene lookup returns CDR1 MGHRA and CDR2 YSYEKL. This CDR3 is CASSHPAGKDTEAFF.

The genes are TRBV7-9 and TRBJ2-1; TCRdb selects TRBD1, and the lack of DNA leaves this call unchecked. The germline V gene encodes CDR1 SEHNR and CDR2 FQNEAQ (reference sequence). CDR3 size: 14 residues. CDR3 region: CASSILTGDNEQFF. The variable domain in full, completed from reference TRBV7-9 and TRBJ2-1, reads DTGVSQNPRHKITKRGQNVTFRCDPISEHNRLYWYRQTLGQGPEFLTYFQNEAQLEKSRLLSDRFSAERPKGSFSTLEIQRTEQGDSAMYLCASSILTGDNEQFFGPGTRLTVL.

V and J are TRBV28 and TRBJ1-5. The CDR3 is made up of 16 amino acids. Germline CDR1 and CDR2: MDHEN and SYDVKM. CDR3 sequence reads: CASRIRGEYSNQPQHF.

The chain employs TRBV11-2 and TRBJ2-7; TCRdb returns TRBD2, unconfirmable since there is no DNA. There are 14 residues in the CDR3. Germline loops: CDR1 SGHAT, CDR2 FQNNGV. The CDR3 protein is CASSLGDGNYEQYF.

This CDR3 reads CASRPPLRGQETQYF. This chain joins TRBV7-9 and TRBJ2-5; lacking DNA, the TRBD1 call made by TCRdb goes unchecked. Germline CDR1 is SEHNR and CDR2 is FQNEAQ (reference sequence). The CDR3 contains 15 residues.

The V gene is TRBV3-1, the J gene TRBJ2-3; TCRdb indicates TRBD2, and absent DNA this call remains unverified. Germline values: CDR1 LGHDT, CDR2 YNNKEL (reference sequence). The CDR3 covers 14 residues. CDR3 in amino acids: CASSALAGTDTQYF.

The chain uses TRBV29-1 and TRBJ2-3; without DNA, the TCRdb call of TRBD1 cannot be checked. This CDR3 spans 17 amino acids. Per germline, CDR1 SQVTM and CDR2 ANQGSEA. This CDR3 is CSVVGTGDTVSTDTQYF.

This chain links TRBV20-1 with TRBJ2-1. This CDR3 contains 16 residues. Per germline, CDR1 DFQATT and CDR2 SNEGSKA (reference sequence). CDR3 loop: CSAILTETGSGKEQFF.

The chain recombines TRBV25-1 with TRBJ2-1; the TRBD2 assignment by TCRdb is unverifiable without DNA. This CDR3 has 16 residues. Germline CDR1 reads MGHDK; CDR2 reads SYGVNS. The CDR3 reads CASAMDGHPQNNEQFF.

V is TRBV2 and J is TRBJ2-1; TCRdb's D call of TRBD1 is untestable without DNA. The CDR3 extends over 16 amino acids. Germline CDR1 is SNHLY and CDR2 is FYNNEI. CDR3 sequence reads: CASSEPLGGSYNEQFF.